Each of the 12 T cell receptor beta chains below was sequenced from the same sample in a study of CD8+ T cells in alopecia areata. cDNA serving as the sequencing template came from extracted, reverse transcribed RNA. This table comes from immunoSEQ multiplex PCR, and its TCRdb copy is limited to in-frame clones, with some not included. The sample lists more than 200,000 clones; around two thirds were seen once. Source: CD4+ T cells sorted from blood, taken at week 0. These receptors were collected from a human donor with alopecia areata.

The J gene is TRBJ2-1, the V gene TRBV29-1, with D possibly TRBD2 on 5 matching bases. The V and J ends lost 7 bases and 5 bases respectively, with 12 bases between them. The V gene's germline CDR1 is SQVTM and CDR2 ANQGSEA. The CDR3 is 12 amino acids. The CDR3 bases are TGCAGCGCCTCGGACGGGGACAATGAGCAGTTCTTC. Encoded protein: CSASDGDNEQFF.

The chain employs TRBV30 and TRBJ2-1; TRBD2 might be the D (5 bases). Germline V gene lookup returns CDR1 GTSNPN and CDR2 SVGIG (reference sequence). The CDR3 has 13 amino acids. V lost 6 bases to trimming and J lost 15 bases, with 24 bases between them. The CDR3 here is CACHQDYSAYPFF. The CDR3 DNA is TGTGCCTGCCACCAAGACTACAGCGCCTATCCGTTCTTC.

This chain joins TRBV29-1 and TRBJ1-2; 8 bases fit TRBD1. This CDR3 spans 15 amino acids. V shed 5 bases and J 2 bases; nucleotides not matched to a gene: 10. Germline loops: CDR1 SQVTM, CDR2 ANQGSEA. CDR3 nucleotide sequence: TGCAGCGTTACTCAGGGGGCGCGTGGAAACTATGGCTACACCTTC. Protein: CSVTQGARGNYGYTF.

This sequence joins TRBV5-1 and TRBJ1-1, with 8 bases lining up with TRBD1. From germline, CDR1 is SGHRS and CDR2 YFSETQ. V was pared by 3 bases and J by 2 bases, with 21 bases of the junction left unmatched. The CDR3 covers 20 residues. The CDR3 reads CASSSRDPTGGFRSNTEAFF. The CDR3 DNA reads TGCGCCAGCAGCTCCCGGGACCCTACAGGGGGGTTTAGATCCAACACTGAAGCTTTCTTT.

For this clone: This sample also contains other DNA sequences that code for the same CDR3. This chain links TRBV7-2 with TRBJ1-4; TRBD1 aligns across 8 bases. The CDR3 sequence is 14 residues long. Germline assignment: CDR1 SGHTA and CDR2 FQGNSA. J lost 7 bases, V lost 5 bases, and 6 bases had no gene match. The CDR3 loop reads CASSPGQGGEKLFF. The CDR3 DNA reads TGTGCCAGCAGCCCTGGACAGGGTGGTGAAAAACTGTTTTTT.

For this clone: The junction departs from the called germline gene at one end, perhaps through a read error. This rearrangement joins TRBV7-7 to TRBJ2-5; 7 bases match TRBD1. CDR1 is SSHAT, CDR2 FNYEAQ, per germline (reference sequence). The CDR3 runs to 16 residues. The CDR3 DNA follows: TGTGCTAGCAGCTTGGCTGGGGGTACAGGGGAAGAGACCCAGTACTTC. As protein: CASSLAGGTGEETQYF.

This clone was seen a few times. The chain couples TRBV7-3 to TRBJ1-2; no definite D call. The CDR3 consists of 12 residues. V was pared by 6 bases and J by 6 bases, with 11 bases between. Germline CDR1 reads SGHTA; CDR2 reads FQGTGA. The DNA for the CDR3 is TGTGCCAGCAGTTCCCGATCCCATGGCTACACCTTC. This encodes CASSSRSHGYTF.

This clone came up once. V is TRBV9 and J is TRBJ2-1, with 7 bases aligning to TRBD2. The CDR3 is made up of 12 amino acids. Germline trimming cut 6 bases from V and 10 bases from J; bases unmatched to any gene: 7. From germline, CDR1 is SGDLS and CDR2 YYNGEE. CDR3 protein: CASIPTGGEQFF. Here the CDR3 DNA reads TGTGCCAGCATCCCGACGGGGGGAGAGCAGTTCTTC.

The genes are TRBV19 and TRBJ2-1; D possibly corresponds to TRBD2 (7 bases). Trimming took 3 bases from V and 9 from J, leaving 12 bases between them. The V gene's germline CDR1 is LNHDA and CDR2 SQIVND (reference sequence). CDR3 length equals 13 residues. CDR3: CASSIVAGAEQFF. The CDR3 DNA reads as TGTGCCAGTAGTATTGTGGCGGGGGCTGAGCAGTTCTTC.

The chain couples TRBV11-2 to TRBJ2-1; no reliable D call. Germline V CDR1 and CDR2: SGHAT, FQNNGV. Between the trimmed V and J ends, which lost 8 bases and 3 bases, there was a span of 8 bases. The CDR3 spans 12 residues. CDR3 sequence reads: CASATLYNEQFF. CDR3 sequence (DNA): TGTGCCAGCGCGACCCTCTACAATGAGCAGTTCTTC.

J is TRBJ1-2 and V is TRBV29-1, with D unresolved. Germline V gene sequence: CDR1 SQVTM, CDR2 ANQGSEA. V was clipped by 5 bases and J by 4 bases, with 8 bases between them. CDR3 length equals 11 residues. In DNA, the CDR3 is TGCAGCGTTAGGATGCTCTATGGCTACACCTTC. Protein: CSVRMLYGYTF. Together with reference TRBV29-1 and TRBJ1-2, the CDR3 gives the full variable domain: SAVISQKPSRDICQRGTSLTIQCQVDSQVTMMFWYRQQPGQSLTLIATANQGSEATYESGFVIDKFPISRPNLTFSTLTVSNMSPEDSSIYLCSVRMLYGYTFGSGTRLTVV.

The chain recombines TRBV14 with TRBJ1-2; D call uncertain. The CDR3 consists of 15 residues. V lost 0 bases and J lost 8, with 16 bases in between. Germline V CDR1 and CDR2: SGHDN, FVKESK. The CDR3 region is CASSQEMAVVSGYTF. CDR3 bases: TGTGCCAGCAGCCAAGAGATGGCAGTCGTATCCGGCTACACCTTC.